This TCR beta chain came from a study of blood T cell repertoires in COVID-19. The wider study: There were acute and convalescent COVID-19 samples, and they came from the United States, Italy and Spain. PBMCs, B-cell-depleted T cells, or T cells provided the cDNA or gDNA that made up the material.

CDR3 length: 18 residues. Germline assignment: CDR1 SGDLS and CDR2 YYNGEE. After removal of 0 bases from V and 7 bases from J, the junction contained 12 bases not matched to a gene. Authors' methods: Amplification from reference gene primers served as the basis for estimated nucleated cell counts. The repertoire was sequenced with immunoSEQ multiplex PCR; TCRdb's copy has only in-frame clones and lacks some. The V and J calls and clone size are taken from that table; D and trimming were inferred from the DNA. Altogether 88,000 or so clones are present, 70% to 90% being singletons, with the ten largest covering about an eighth.

The gene calls are TRBV9 and TRBJ2-2; 10 bases line up with TRBD1. Specimen: peripheral blood. The receptor comes from a human donor in a cohort sampled during active COVID-19. CDR3 region: CASSVDVSGTGDFGELFF. The CDR3, as DNA: TGTGCCAGCAGCGTAGATGTTTCGGGGACAGGGGATTTCGGGGAGCTGTTTTTT.